This TCR beta chain came from a study of beta chain features in type 1 diabetes. Findings of the study overall: Among type 1 diabetes patients, VDJ junctions had fewer insertions and more deletions. Any role of HLA type in TCRB rearrangement remained unresolved here. Shorter TCRB CDR3s, moderately but significantly so, were found in Type 1 diabetes patients in all four CD4+ subsets.

The CDR3 has 13 amino acids. The germline V gene encodes CDR1 SGHTA and CDR2 FQGNSA. The V end was cut by 0 bases, the J end by 8 bases, with 7 bases between. The sample holds a few counts of this clone. What it recognizes is unknown. TCRB transcripts that were expressed got sequenced, as all of the isolated RNA had been reverse transcribed. Assay: immunoSEQ multiplex PCR; the TCRdb copy retains only in-frame clones and omits some. The sample has about 150,000 clones; around 10% are singletons. The sequencing sample was made of central memory CD4+ T cells from blood. The chain couples TRBV7-2 to TRBJ1-4; D is uncertain. The sequence was collected from a man aged 30-40 years with type 1 diabetes. The CDR3 reads CASSLAMREKLFF. CDR3 DNA sequence: TGTGCCAGCAGCTTAGCTATGCGAGAAAAACTGTTTTTT.